The clone carrying this TCR beta chain has more than one count but fewer than ten. The antigen is undetermined. This specimen comes from a study of T cell responses to AZD1222 COVID-19 vaccine. Study-level results: Sampling that yielded the repertoires occurred only after the peak T cell response. Seropositive at baseline were only a handful of AZD1222 recipients. White British ancestry dominated among donors, who included more females, and clonal diversity was possibly underestimated.

TCRdb keeps only in-frame clones here, not all; method: immunoSEQ multiplex PCR. This table has about 120,000 clones, around 82% appearing once. Germline loops: CDR1 SGHTA, CDR2 FQGNSA. Trimming removed 5 bases from V and 10 bases from J; junction bases left unmatched: 8. CDR3 length: 13 amino acids. The clonotype was recovered from an adult in good health. This chain joins TRBV7-2 and TRBJ2-7; 10 nucleotides align to TRBD1. The specimen comprised peripheral blood, sampled on day 0 of AZD1222 vaccination. Written as DNA, the CDR3 is TGTGCCAGCAGCAACCGGGACAGGGGAAATCAGTACTTC. The encoded protein is CASSNRDRGNQYF.